This TCR beta chain appears in the sequencing data of a study of T-cell memory formation after mild COVID-19. Turning to the study itself: TCR clusters mostly belonged to single donors. Study results and caveats: Clones that contracted clustered mainly in CM and EM if CD4+ and in EMRA if CD8+. Some clones that responded turned up in pre-infection memory, which suggests that cross-reactive memory joined in.

The authors produced TCR alpha and TCR beta cDNA libraries with sample barcodes and UMIs by 5'RACE using constant-segment primers. TCRdb reanalysed the 5' RACE reads using MiXCR and keeps one entry per CDR3 protein. Among about 440,000 distinct CDR3 sequences listed, around 19% were seen once. About this clonotype itself: Its specificity is unknown.

This receptor was identified in an adult woman who had mild COVID-19 (a few samples of this study predate the infection). Cell type and time point are not known. Sequencing used PBMCs or a T cell subset sorted from them (not recorded which).

CDR3 in DNA: TGTGCCAGCATCTCACCGGGGGGGATTGAAGCTTTCTTT. As protein: CASISPGGIEAFF. The rearrangement uses TRBV12-3 or TRBV12-4 and TRBJ1-1; possibly TRBD1 for D (5 bases). This CDR3 has 13 residues. V lost 7 bases and J lost 7, with 16 bases in between.